This paragraph reports one T cell receptor beta chain. The repertoire was sequenced with immunoSEQ multiplex PCR; TCRdb's copy has only in-frame clones and lacks some. The sample consists of 400,000 to 450,000 clones, 80% to 90% of them appearing once. This sample is part of a study of blood T cell repertoires in COVID-19. Allocation to cohorts depended on clinical history reported by the participants. Germline V lookup: CDR1 SGHAT, CDR2 FQNNGV. The germline V and J ends were trimmed by 1 base and 0 bases, with 15 bases remaining between them. The CDR3 has 18 residues. The rearrangement uses TRBV11-2 and TRBJ2-2, with TRBD2 as a possible D gene (6 bases). The source material was PBMCs or T cells enriched from blood (not recorded which). This clonotype was sampled from a man under 40 who had recovered from COVID-19. CDR3 bases: TGTGCCAGCAGCTTAGGGGAGGACCAAGCGCCGAACACCGGGGAGCTGTTTTTT. Its protein is CASSLGEDQAPNTGELFF. Based on the CDR3 plus reference TRBV11-2 and TRBJ2-2, the full variable domain is EAGVAQSPRYKIIEKRQSVAFWCNPISGHATLYWYQQILGQGPKLLIQFQNNGVVDDSQLPKDRFSAERLKGVDSTLKIQPAKLEDSAVYLCASSLGEDQAPNTGELFFGEGSRLTVL.